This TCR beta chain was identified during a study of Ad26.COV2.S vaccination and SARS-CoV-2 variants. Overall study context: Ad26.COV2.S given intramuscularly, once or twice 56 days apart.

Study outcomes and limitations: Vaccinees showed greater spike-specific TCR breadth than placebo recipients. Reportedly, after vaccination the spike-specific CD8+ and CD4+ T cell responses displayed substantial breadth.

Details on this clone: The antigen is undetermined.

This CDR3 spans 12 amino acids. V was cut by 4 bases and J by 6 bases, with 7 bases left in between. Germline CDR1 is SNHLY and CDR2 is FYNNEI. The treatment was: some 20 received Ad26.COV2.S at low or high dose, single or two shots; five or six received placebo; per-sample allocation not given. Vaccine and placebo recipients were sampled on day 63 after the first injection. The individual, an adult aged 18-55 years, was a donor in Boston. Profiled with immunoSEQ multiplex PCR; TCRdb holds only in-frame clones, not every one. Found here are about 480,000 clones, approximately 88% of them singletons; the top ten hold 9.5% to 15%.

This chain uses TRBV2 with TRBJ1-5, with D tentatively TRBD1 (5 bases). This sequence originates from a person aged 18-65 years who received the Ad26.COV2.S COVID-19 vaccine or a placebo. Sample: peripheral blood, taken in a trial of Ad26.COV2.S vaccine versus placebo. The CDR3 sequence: CASSGGVQPQHF. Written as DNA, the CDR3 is TGTGCCAGCAGTGGGGGGGTTCAGCCCCAGCATTTT.